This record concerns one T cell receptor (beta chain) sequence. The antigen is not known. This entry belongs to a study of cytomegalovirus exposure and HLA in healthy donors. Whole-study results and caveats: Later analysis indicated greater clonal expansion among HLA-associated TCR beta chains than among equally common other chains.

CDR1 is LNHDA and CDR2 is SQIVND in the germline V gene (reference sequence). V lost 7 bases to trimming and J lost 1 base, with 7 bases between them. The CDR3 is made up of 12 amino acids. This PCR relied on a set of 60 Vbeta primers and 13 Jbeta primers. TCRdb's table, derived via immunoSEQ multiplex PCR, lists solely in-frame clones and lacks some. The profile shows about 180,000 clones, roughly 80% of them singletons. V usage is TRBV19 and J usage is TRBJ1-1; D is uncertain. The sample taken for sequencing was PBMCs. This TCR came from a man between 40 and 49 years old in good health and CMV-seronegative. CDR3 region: CASMAGNTEAFF. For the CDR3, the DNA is TGTGCCAGTATGGCGGGGAACACTGAAGCTTTCTTT.